This T cell receptor beta chain was sequenced for a study of T cells in Graves' hyperthyroidism and ophthalmopathy. The wider study: Peripheral blood draws took place at initial diagnosis, ahead of any treatment.

Diagnosis relied on clinical symptoms, serum thyroxine and TRAb, thyroid ultrasound and orbital computed tomography. Template material for amplifying TCR beta CDR3 regions consisted of RNA transcripts. The study used the HTBI primer set for a first-round RT-PCR of the TCR CDR3. A single record per CDR3 protein comes from TCRdb applying MiXCR to the multiplex PCR reads. Altogether hundreds of thousands of distinct CDR3 sequences are present, 14% being singletons, with the ten largest covering around 12%. The table lists this clonotype with many counts. Its antigen remains unidentified. The length of the CDR3 is 15 residues. Germline CDR1 reads SGHDT; CDR2 reads YYEEEE. Trimming cost V 4 bases and J 0 bases; bases outside gene matches: 4. Study results and caveats: Blood also held most thyroid clonotypes expanded beyond 0.001.

The clonotype originates from a woman aged 45 to 65 with Graves' ophthalmopathy. Specimen: blood. V is TRBV5-6 and J is TRBJ1-1; 9 nucleotides match TRBD1. CDR3 residues: CASSGTGNMNTEAFF. CDR3 DNA: TGTGCCAGCAGCGGGACAGGGAACATGAACACTGAAGCTTTCTTT.